The 8 T cell receptor beta chains below were found in one sample sequenced in a study of cytomegalovirus exposure and HLA in healthy donors. The PCR ran on 60 Vbeta and 13 Jbeta primers. The table came from immunoSEQ multiplex PCR; TCRdb's copy has only in-frame clones and leaves some out. The table lists around 170,000 clones, 75% to 85% of them singletons. Sequencing input: PBMCs. These receptors were taken from a woman in her late teens or twenties in good health and CMV-seronegative.

The gene calls are TRBV6-1 and TRBJ2-1; D is uncertain. CDR1 is MNHNS, CDR2 SASEGT, per germline. V was trimmed by 4 bases and J by 12 bases, leaving 7 bases between them. The CDR3 has 10 amino acids. CDR3: CASSVQAQFF. CDR3 bases: TGTGCCAGCAGTGTTCAGGCGCAGTTCTTC.

V is TRBV4-2 and J is TRBJ2-7; the match to TRBD2 covers 9 bases. Trimming at V came to 6 bases and at J to 6 bases, leaving 9 bases not matched to a gene. The V gene's germline CDR1 is LGHNA and CDR2 YNFKEQ. The CDR3 sequence is 14 residues long. CDR3 DNA: TGTGCCAGCAGGGCGACTAGCGGCGTTTTCGAGCAGTACTTC. Protein sequence: CASRATSGVFEQYF.

The chain uses TRBV5-4 and TRBJ1-1, with 7 bases aligning to TRBD1. Per the germline V gene, CDR1 is SGHNT and CDR2 is YYREEE (reference sequence). J gave up 1 base and V 4 bases, and 7 bases lay outside the gene matches. The CDR3 loop spans 15 amino acids. The CDR3 protein is CASSGPGQKNTEAFF. As DNA, the CDR3 is TGTGCCAGCAGCGGACCGGGACAGAAGAACACTGAAGCTTTCTTT.

The CDR3 DNA reads TGTGCCAGCAAGTTAGCGGGGAACAATGAGCAGTTCTTC. This sequence encodes CASKLAGNNEQFF. This chain links TRBV6-5 with TRBJ2-1; 8 nucleotides agree with TRBD2. The CDR3 is 13 residues long. CDR1 is MNHEY, CDR2 SVGAGI, per germline. The J segment lost 5 bases and the V segment lost 7 bases, leaving 4 bases of the junction unmatched.

A few counts support this clone. The genes are TRBV4-2 and TRBJ1-4; D ambiguous. Looked up from germline, CDR1 is LGHNA and CDR2 is YNFKEQ. This CDR3 is 15 amino acids long. Trimming removed 0 bases at V and 0 bases at J, with 5 bases between. This CDR3 is CASSQETTTNEKLFF. In DNA form, the CDR3 reads TGTGCCAGCAGCCAAGAAACAACAACTAATGAAAAACTGTTTTTT.

The CDR3 DNA is TGTGCCACTTGGAGGGCGTACGAGCAGTACTTC. Translating gives CATWRAYEQYF. J is TRBJ2-5 and V is TRBV6-5; possible D gene TRBD2, 6 bases. The end of the DNA fits TRBJ2-7 better, so the J call may be wrong. This CDR3 region has 11 residues. Germline assignment: CDR1 MNHEY and CDR2 SVGAGI.

V gene TRBV6-6 combines with J gene TRBJ2-2, with TRBD2 matching 9 bases. Losses at the gene ends were 8 bases for V and 1 base for J; bases not matched to a gene: 5. CDR3 length: 15 amino acids. Germline V lookup: CDR1 MNHNY, CDR2 SVGAGI (reference sequence). CDR3 residues: CASLASGMNTGELFF. The CDR3, as DNA: TGTGCCAGCCTAGCTAGCGGGATGAACACCGGGGAGCTGTTTTTT.

A word on this clone: Relative to the germline gene, one junction end is altered; a read error may explain this. CDR3 bases: TGTTCCAGCAGCTACGAGACAGATGGCTACACCTTC. Residues: CSSSYETDGYTF. The chain links TRBV7-9 to TRBJ1-2, with D maybe TRBD1 (5 bases). CDR1 and CDR2 from the germline V gene are SEHNR and FQNEAQ (reference sequence). This CDR3 has 12 amino acids.